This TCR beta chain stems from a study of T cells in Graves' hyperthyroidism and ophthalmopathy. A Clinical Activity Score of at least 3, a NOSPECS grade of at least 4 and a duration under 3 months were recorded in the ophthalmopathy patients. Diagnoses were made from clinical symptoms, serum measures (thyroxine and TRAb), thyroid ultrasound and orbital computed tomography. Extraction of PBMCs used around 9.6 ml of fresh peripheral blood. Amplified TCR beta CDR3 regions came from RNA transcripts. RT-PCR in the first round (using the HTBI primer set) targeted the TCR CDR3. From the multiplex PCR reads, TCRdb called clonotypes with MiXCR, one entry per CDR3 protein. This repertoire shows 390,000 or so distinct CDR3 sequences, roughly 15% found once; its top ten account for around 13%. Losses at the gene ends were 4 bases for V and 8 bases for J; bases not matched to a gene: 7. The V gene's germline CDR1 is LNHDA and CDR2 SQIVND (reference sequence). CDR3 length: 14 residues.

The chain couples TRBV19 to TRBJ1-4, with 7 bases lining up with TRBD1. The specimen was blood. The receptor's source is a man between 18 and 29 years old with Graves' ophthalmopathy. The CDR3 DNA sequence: TGTGCCAGTAGTAAAAGGGGGCAACGGGAAAAACTGTTTTTT. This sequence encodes CASSKRGQREKLFF.